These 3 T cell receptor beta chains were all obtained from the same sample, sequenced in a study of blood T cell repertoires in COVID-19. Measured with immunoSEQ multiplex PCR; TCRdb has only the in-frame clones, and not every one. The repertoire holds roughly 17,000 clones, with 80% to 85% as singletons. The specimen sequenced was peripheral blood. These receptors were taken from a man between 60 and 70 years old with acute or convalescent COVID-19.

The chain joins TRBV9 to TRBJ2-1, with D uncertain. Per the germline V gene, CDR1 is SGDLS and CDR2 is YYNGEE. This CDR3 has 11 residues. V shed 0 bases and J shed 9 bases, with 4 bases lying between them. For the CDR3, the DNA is TGTGCCAGCAGCGTAGGGAGTGAGCAGTTCTTC. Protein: CASSVGSEQFF.

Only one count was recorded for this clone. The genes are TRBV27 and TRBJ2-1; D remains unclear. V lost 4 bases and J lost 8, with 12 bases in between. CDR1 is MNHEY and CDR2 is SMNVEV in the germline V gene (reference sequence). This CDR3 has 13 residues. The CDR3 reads CASSYQTGYEQFF. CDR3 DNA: TGTGCCAGCAGTTACCAAACGGGTTATGAGCAGTTCTTC.

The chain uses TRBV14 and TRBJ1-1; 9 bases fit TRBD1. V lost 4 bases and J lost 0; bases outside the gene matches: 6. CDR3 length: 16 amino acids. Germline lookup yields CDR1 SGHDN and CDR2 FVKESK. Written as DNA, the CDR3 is TGTGCCAGCAGCCGGGGACAGGGTTTTATGAACACTGAAGCTTTCTTT. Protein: CASSRGQGFMNTEAFF.